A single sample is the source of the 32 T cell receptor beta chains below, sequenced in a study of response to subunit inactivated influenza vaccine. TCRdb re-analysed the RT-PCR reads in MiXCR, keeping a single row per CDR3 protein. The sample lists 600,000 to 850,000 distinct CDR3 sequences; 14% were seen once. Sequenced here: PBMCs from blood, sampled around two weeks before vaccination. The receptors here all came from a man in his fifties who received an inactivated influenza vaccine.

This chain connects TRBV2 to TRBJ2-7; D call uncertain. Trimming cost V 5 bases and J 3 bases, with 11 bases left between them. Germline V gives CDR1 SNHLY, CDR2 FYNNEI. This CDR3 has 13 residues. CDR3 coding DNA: TGTGCCAGCAGTCAGTACCGCCTCTACGAGCAGTACTTC. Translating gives CASSQYRLYEQYF.

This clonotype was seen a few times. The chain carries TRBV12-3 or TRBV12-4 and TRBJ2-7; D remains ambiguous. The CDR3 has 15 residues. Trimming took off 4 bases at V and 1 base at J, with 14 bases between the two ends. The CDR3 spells CASSSLPPPSYEQYF. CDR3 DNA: TGTGCCAGCAGTTCCCTTCCCCCCCCGTCCTACGAGCAGTACTTC.

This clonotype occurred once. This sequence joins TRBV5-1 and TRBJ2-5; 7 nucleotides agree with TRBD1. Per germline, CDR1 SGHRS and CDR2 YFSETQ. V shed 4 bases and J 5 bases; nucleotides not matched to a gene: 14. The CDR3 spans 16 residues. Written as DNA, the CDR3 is TGCGCCAGCAGCCCGCTACCAGGGGGATCACGGGAGACCCAGTACTTC. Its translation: CASSPLPGGSRETQYF.

Written as DNA, the CDR3 is TGTGCCAGCAGCTTGATCGAGACTAGCGGGAGTGAGCAGTTCTTC. Its protein product is CASSLIETSGSEQFF. The chain combines TRBV5-6 with TRBJ2-1; 12 bases align to TRBD2. V trimming: 1 base; J trimming: 9 bases; junction bases outside the gene matches: 5. Per the germline V gene, CDR1 is SGHDT and CDR2 is YYEEEE. The CDR3 consists of 15 residues.

CDR3: CSAIGEPTGELFF. The CDR3 DNA reads as TGCAGTGCTATTGGGGAACCCACCGGGGAGCTGTTTTTT. The rearrangement joins TRBV20-1 to TRBJ2-2; D is ambiguous. The V and J ends lost 4 bases and 4 bases respectively, with 10 bases between them. This CDR3 has 13 residues. Germline V gene lookup returns CDR1 DFQATT and CDR2 SNEGSKA (reference sequence).

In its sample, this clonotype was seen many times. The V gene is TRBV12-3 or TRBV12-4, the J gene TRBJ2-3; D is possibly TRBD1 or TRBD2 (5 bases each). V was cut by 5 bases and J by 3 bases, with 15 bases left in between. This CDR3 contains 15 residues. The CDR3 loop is CASSPGPLGTDTQYF. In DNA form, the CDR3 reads TGTGCCAGCAGTCCGGGACCACTTGGGACAGATACGCAGTATTTT.

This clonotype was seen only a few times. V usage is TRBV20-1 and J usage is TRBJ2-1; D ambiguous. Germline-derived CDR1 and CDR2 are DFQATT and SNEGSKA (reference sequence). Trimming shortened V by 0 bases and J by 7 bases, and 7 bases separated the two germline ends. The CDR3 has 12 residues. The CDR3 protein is CSARDRLNEQFF. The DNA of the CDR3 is TGCAGTGCTAGAGATAGGCTGAATGAGCAGTTCTTC.

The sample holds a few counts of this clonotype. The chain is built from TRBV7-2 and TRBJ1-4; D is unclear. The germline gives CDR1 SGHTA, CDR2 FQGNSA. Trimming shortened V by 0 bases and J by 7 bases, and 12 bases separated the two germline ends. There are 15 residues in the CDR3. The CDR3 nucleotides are TGTGCCAGCAGCTTAGCTGGGGTGACTGGTGAAAAACTGTTTTTT. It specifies CASSLAGVTGEKLFF.

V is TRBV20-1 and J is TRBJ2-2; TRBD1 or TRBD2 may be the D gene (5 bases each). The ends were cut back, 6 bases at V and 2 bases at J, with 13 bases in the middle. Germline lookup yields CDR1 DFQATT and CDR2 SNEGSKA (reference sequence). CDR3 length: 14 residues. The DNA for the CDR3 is TGCAGTGCAACCGGGACGGCAAACACCGGGGAGCTGTTTTTT. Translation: CSATGTANTGELFF.

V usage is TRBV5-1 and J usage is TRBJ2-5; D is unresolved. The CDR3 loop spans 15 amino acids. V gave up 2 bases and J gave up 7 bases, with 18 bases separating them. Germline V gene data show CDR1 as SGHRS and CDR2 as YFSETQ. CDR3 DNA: TGCGCCAGCAGCTTAGGGCCCTCCGAACCAGGGACCCAGTACTTC. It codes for CASSLGPSEPGTQYF.

CDR3 DNA sequence: TGTGCCAGCAGCAAGGGGTGGGGGTACTACAATGAGCAGTTCTTC. Translation gives CASSKGWGYYNEQFF. The J gene is TRBJ2-1, the V gene TRBV7-2; D possibly uses TRBD1 or TRBD2 (5 bases each). Germline values: CDR1 SGHTA, CDR2 FQGNSA. The CDR3 extends over 15 amino acids. V lost 5 bases, J lost 3 bases, and 14 bases lay in between.

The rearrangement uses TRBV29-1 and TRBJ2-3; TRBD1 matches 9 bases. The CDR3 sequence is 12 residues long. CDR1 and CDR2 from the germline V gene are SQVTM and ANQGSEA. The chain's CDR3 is CGGDRGTDTQYF. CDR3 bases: TGCGGCGGGGACAGGGGCACAGATACGCAGTATTTT.

As DNA, the CDR3 is TGTGCCAGTAGTAGAACTAGCGGGGCCTCCTACGAGCAGTACTTC. Its protein is CASSRTSGASYEQYF. The chain couples TRBV19 to TRBJ2-7; 10 nucleotides line up with TRBD2. The ends lost 4 bases at V and 0 bases at J; junction bases unmatched: 3. The CDR3 is 15 amino acids. Germline CDR1 LNHDA, CDR2 SQIVND (reference sequence).

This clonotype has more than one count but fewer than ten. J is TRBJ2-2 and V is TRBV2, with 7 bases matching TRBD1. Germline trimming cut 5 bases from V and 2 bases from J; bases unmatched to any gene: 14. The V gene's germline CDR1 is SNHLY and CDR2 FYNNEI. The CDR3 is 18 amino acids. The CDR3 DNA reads TGTGCCAGCAGTCCCCCCCCGGGACAGACTACAAACACCGGGGAGCTGTTTTTT. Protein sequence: CASSPPPGQTTNTGELFF.

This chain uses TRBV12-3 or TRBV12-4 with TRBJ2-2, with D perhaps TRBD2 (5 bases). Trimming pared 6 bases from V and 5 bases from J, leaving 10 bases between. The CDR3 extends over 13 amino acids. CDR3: CASSEKRTGELFF. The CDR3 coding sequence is TGTGCCAGCAGCGAAAAGCGGACCGGGGAGCTGTTTTTT.

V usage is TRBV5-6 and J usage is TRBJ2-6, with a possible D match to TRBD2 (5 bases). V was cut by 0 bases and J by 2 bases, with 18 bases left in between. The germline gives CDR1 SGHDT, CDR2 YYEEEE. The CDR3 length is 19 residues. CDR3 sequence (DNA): TGTGCCAGCAGCTTGGCCGGTGGCGGGCTTTTGGCTGGGGCCAACGTCCTGACTTTC. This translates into CASSLAGGGLLAGANVLTF.

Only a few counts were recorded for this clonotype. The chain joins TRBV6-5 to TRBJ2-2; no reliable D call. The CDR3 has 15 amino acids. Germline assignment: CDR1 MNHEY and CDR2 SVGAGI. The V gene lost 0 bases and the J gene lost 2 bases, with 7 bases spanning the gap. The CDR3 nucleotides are TGTGCCAGCAGTTACTCGACGGTCAACACCGGGGAGCTGTTTTTT. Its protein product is CASSYSTVNTGELFF.

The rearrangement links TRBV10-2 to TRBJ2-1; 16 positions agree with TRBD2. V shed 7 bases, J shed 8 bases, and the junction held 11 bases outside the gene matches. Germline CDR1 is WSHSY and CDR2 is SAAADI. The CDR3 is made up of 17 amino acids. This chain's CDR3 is CASNFPGLAGGPDEQFF. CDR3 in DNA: TGCGCCAGCAACTTCCCGGGACTAGCGGGAGGGCCTGATGAGCAGTTCTTC.

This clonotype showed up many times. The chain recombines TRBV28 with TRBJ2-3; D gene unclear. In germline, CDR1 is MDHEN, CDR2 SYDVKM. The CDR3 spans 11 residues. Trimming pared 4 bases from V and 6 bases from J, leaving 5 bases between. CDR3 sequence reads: CASSSPDTQYF. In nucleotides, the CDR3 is TGTGCCAGCAGTTCCCCCGATACGCAGTATTTT.

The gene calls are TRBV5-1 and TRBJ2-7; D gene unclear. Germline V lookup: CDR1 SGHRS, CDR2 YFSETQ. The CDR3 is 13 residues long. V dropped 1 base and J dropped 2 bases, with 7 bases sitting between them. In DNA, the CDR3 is TGCGCCAGCAGCTTGCGATCGCCCTACGAGCAGTACTTC. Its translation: CASSLRSPYEQYF.

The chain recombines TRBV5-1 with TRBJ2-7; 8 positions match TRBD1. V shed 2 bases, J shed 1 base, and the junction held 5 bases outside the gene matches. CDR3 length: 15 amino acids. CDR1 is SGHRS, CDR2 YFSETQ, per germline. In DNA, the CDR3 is TGCGCCAGCAGCTTTCAGGGGGCTTATTCCTACGAGCAGTACTTC. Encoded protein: CASSFQGAYSYEQYF. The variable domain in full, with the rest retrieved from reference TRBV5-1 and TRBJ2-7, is KAGVTQTPRYLIKTRGQQVTLSCSPISGHRSVSWYQQTPGQGLQFLFEYFSETQRNKGNFPGRFSGRQFSNSRSEMNVSTLELGDSALYLCASSFQGAYSYEQYFGPGTRLTVT.

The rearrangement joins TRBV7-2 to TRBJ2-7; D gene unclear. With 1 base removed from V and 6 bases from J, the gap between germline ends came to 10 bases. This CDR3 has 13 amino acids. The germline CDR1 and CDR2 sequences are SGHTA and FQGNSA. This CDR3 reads CASSLESQTEQYF. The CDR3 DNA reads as TGTGCCAGCAGCTTAGAATCACAGACCGAGCAGTACTTC.

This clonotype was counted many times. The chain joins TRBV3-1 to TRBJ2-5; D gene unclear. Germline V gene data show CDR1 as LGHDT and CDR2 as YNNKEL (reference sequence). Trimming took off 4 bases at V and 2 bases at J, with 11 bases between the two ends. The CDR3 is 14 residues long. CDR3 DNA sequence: TGTGCCAGCAGCCCCGGACGCCAACAAGAGACCCAGTACTTC. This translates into CASSPGRQQETQYF.

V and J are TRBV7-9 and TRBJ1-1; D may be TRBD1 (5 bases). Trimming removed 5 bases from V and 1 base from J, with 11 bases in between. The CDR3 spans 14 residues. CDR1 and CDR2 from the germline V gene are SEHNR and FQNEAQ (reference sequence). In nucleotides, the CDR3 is TGTGCCAGCAGCGAATACGGGACGAACACTGAAGCTTTCTTT. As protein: CASSEYGTNTEAFF.

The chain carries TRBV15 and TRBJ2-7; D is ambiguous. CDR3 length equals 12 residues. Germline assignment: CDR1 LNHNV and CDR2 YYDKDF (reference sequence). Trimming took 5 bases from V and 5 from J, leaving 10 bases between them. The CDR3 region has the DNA TGTGCCACCAGCTCCAGTTCGAACGAGCAGTACTTC. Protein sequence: CATSSSSNEQYF.

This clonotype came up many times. Here the CDR3 reads CALGDGRNTDTQYF. The CDR3 nucleotides read TGTGCCTTGGGCGACGGGAGGAACACAGATACGCAGTATTTT. J is TRBJ2-3 and V is TRBV10-3, with 7 positions matching TRBD2. The V and J ends lost 11 bases and 2 bases, in that order; junction bases with no gene match: 10. Per the germline V gene, CDR1 is ENHRY and CDR2 is SYGVKD. CDR3 length: 14 amino acids.

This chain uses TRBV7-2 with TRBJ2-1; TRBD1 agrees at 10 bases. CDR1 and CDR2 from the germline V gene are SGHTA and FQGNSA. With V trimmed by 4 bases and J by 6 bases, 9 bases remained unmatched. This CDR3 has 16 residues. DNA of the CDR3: TGTGCCAGCAGCTCCCATACCGGGACAGGGGTCAATGAGCAGTTCTTC. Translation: CASSSHTGTGVNEQFF.

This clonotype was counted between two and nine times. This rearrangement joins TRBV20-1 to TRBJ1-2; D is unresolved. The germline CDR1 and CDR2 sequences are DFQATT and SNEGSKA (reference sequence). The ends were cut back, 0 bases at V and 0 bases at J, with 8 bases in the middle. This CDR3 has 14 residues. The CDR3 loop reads CSARDGGANYGYTF. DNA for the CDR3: TGCAGTGCTAGAGATGGTGGAGCTAACTATGGCTACACCTTC.

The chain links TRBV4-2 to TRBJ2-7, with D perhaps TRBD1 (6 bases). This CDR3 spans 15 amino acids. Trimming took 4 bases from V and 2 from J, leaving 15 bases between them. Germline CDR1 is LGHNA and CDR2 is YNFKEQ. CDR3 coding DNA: TGTGCCAGCAGCCCAACCGGGACAAACCCCTACGAGCAGTACTTC. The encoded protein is CASSPTGTNPYEQYF.

CDR3 protein: CAISAGRGTDTQYF. The DNA of the CDR3 is TGTGCCATCAGTGCGGGGCGGGGTACAGATACGCAGTATTTT. The chain has TRBV10-3 and TRBJ2-3; weak D call: TRBD2 (6 bases). Germline CDR1 ENHRY, CDR2 SYGVKD. Trimming took off 4 bases at V and 3 bases at J, with 11 bases between the two ends. The CDR3 spans 14 residues.

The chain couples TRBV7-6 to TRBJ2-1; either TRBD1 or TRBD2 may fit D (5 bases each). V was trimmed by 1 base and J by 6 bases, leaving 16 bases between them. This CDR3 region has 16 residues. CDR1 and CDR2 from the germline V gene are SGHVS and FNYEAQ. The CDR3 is CASSLEAKGRVNEQFF. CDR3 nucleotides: TGTGCCAGCAGCTTAGAGGCCAAGGGGCGGGTCAATGAGCAGTTCTTC.

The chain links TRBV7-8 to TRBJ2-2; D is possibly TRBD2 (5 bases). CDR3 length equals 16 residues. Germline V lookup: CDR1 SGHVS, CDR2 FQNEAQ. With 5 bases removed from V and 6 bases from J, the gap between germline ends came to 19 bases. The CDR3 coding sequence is TGTGCCAGCAGCCGCGGCGGAGCGGCCGCGGCCGGGGAGCTGTTTTTT. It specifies CASSRGGAAAAGELFF. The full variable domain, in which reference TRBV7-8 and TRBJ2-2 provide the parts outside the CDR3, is GAGVSQSPRYKVAKRGQDVALRCDPISGHVSLFWYQQALGQGPEFLTYFQNEAQLDKSGLPSDRFFAERPEGSVSTLKIQRTQQEDSAVYLCASSRGGAAAAGELFFGEGSRLTVL.